This entry lists 16 T cell receptor beta chains sequenced from one sample in a study of control samples from healthy donors and cancer patients. TCRdb keeps only in-frame clones here, not all; method: immunoSEQ multiplex PCR. The sample shows some 130,000 clones, approximately 89% of them seen only once. Sequenced: blood. These receptors were taken from a man aged 18 to 29 in good health.

The CDR3 loop is CSVRHVVAGELFF. CDR3 DNA sequence: TGCAGCGTTAGACACGTCGTTGCCGGGGAGCTGTTTTTT. V is TRBV29-1 and J is TRBJ2-2, with D hard to call. CDR3 length: 13 amino acids. V was clipped by 5 bases and J by 6 bases, with 13 bases between them. Looked up from germline, CDR1 is SQVTM and CDR2 is ANQGSEA.

This clone was seen a single time. V usage is TRBV3-1 (or the pseudogene TRBV3-2) and J usage is TRBJ1-3; D remains unclear. The germline gives CDR1 LGHDT, CDR2 YNNKEL (reference sequence). The CDR3 is 15 amino acids. V gave up 0 bases and J gave up 8 bases, with 14 bases separating them. The CDR3 DNA reads as TGTGCCAGCAGCCAAGATGGCCATGGAGGAGACACCATATATTTT. Translating gives CASSQDGHGGDTIYF.

The chain uses TRBV6-5 and TRBJ2-7, with 7 bases fitting TRBD1. J lost 0 bases, V lost 2 bases, and 4 bases had no gene match. Germline CDR1 MNHEY, CDR2 SVGAGI. This CDR3 spans 15 amino acids. CDR3 bases: TGTGCCAGCAGTTACGCAGGGGACAGCTCCTACGAGCAGTACTTC. Amino acids: CASSYAGDSSYEQYF.

J is TRBJ2-7 and V is TRBV5-1; D remains ambiguous. The CDR3 is 15 residues long. From germline, CDR1 is SGHRS and CDR2 YFSETQ. V was trimmed by 0 bases and J by 2 bases, leaving 12 bases between them. CDR3 coding DNA: TGCGCCAGCAGCTTGGCCCTAGGAAGCCCCTACGAGCAGTACTTC. Protein product: CASSLALGSPYEQYF.

The chain carries TRBV4-1 and TRBJ2-1; no firm D call. The CDR3 spans 13 residues. V lost 0 bases to trimming and J lost 4 bases, with 4 bases between them. The germline V gene encodes CDR1 MGHRA and CDR2 YSYEKL. The CDR3 bases are TGCGCCAGCAGCCAAGAGCCGTACAATGAGCAGTTCTTC. As protein: CASSQEPYNEQFF.

This chain joins TRBV2 and TRBJ2-1; D possibly corresponds to TRBD2 (5 bases). CDR3 length: 16 amino acids. The V end lost 1 base, the J end lost 7 bases, and 17 bases lay between the germline ends. In germline, CDR1 is SNHLY, CDR2 FYNNEI. CDR3 DNA: TGTGCCAGCAGTGAAGGCCACTCAGCGGCGGCAAATGAGCAGTTCTTC. This sequence encodes CASSEGHSAAANEQFF.

The chain is built from TRBV11-3 and TRBJ2-2; TRBD1 is a possible D gene (6 bases). CDR1 and CDR2 from the germline V gene are SGHNT and YENEEA. Trimming pared 4 bases from V and 1 base from J, leaving 16 bases between. The length of the CDR3 is 17 residues. The CDR3 region has the DNA TGTGCCAGCAGCTCCAGGAGTAGGGGACAGAACACCGGGGAGCTGTTTTTT. Protein product: CASSSRSRGQNTGELFF.

V and J are TRBV6-4 and TRBJ1-5; D is unresolved. Per the germline V gene, CDR1 is MRHNA and CDR2 is SNTAGT. V was shortened by 2 bases and J by 9 bases, with 14 bases between the two germline ends. CDR3 length equals 14 residues. CDR3 DNA: TGTGCCAGCAGTGACGAGGAGGGCTCCACGCCCCAGCATTTT. It specifies CASSDEEGSTPQHF.

This chain uses TRBV5-1 with TRBJ2-5; 8 bases are shared with TRBD2. Germline V gene data show CDR1 as SGHRS and CDR2 as YFSETQ. The V and J ends lost 0 bases and 2 bases, in that order; junction bases with no gene match: 3. The CDR3 extends over 15 amino acids. The CDR3, as DNA: TGCGCCAGCAGCTTGGTAGCGGGGAGACAAGAGACCCAGTACTTC. It yields the protein CASSLVAGRQETQYF.

The chain combines TRBV10-3 with TRBJ1-2; 7 bases map to TRBD1. The CDR3 spans 15 residues. CDR1 and CDR2 (germline): ENHRY, SYGVKD. The J segment lost 8 bases and the V segment lost 4 bases, leaving 13 bases of the junction unmatched. The CDR3 DNA follows: TGTGCCATCAGTGCCGCGGACAGGTTCCGGAGAGGCTACACCTTC. The encoded protein is CAISAADRFRRGYTF.

The chain links TRBV6-5 to TRBJ2-7, with D uncertain. The CDR3 is 13 residues long. Trimming took 2 bases from V and 0 from J, leaving 5 bases between them. CDR1 and CDR2 from the germline V gene are MNHEY and SVGAGI. This chain's CDR3 is CASSYAVSYEQYF. The DNA for the CDR3 is TGTGCCAGCAGTTACGCGGTCTCCTACGAGCAGTACTTC.

In nucleotides, the CDR3 is TGCGCCAGCAGCTTGGGGGGGTCCTCTGGGGCCAACGTCCTGACTTTC. Protein: CASSLGGSSGANVLTF. The rearrangement joins TRBV5-1 to TRBJ2-6; D assignment may be TRBD1 or TRBD2 (5 bases each). This CDR3 has 16 residues. V lost 0 bases to trimming and J lost 0 bases, with 7 bases between them. From germline, CDR1 is SGHRS and CDR2 YFSETQ.

The gene calls are TRBV2 and TRBJ2-1; 9 nucleotides agree with TRBD2. Losses at the gene ends were 2 bases for V and 5 bases for J; bases not matched to a gene: 4. CDR1 is SNHLY, CDR2 FYNNEI, per germline. The CDR3 covers 15 residues. The CDR3 coding sequence is TGTGCCAGCAGTGAACTAGCGGGGACACACAATGAGCAGTTCTTC. Translating gives CASSELAGTHNEQFF.

V gene TRBV5-1 combines with J gene TRBJ1-3; the match to TRBD1 covers 10 bases. Losses at the gene ends were 4 bases for V and 4 bases for J; bases not matched to a gene: 5. The CDR3 is 15 amino acids. Germline CDR1 SGHRS, CDR2 YFSETQ. CDR3 sequence (DNA): TGCGCCAGCAGCACCGACAGGGGGCGAGGAAACACCATATATTTT. Encoded protein: CASSTDRGRGNTIYF.

CDR3: CASTQDAPGGYTF. In DNA, the CDR3 is TGTGCCAGCACCCAAGACGCTCCAGGGGGCTACACCTTC. V usage is TRBV7-9 and J usage is TRBJ1-2; a possible D gene is TRBD1 (5 bases). There are 13 residues in the CDR3. Trimming removed 7 bases at V and 8 bases at J, with 17 bases between. Germline-derived CDR1 and CDR2 are SEHNR and FQNEAQ (reference sequence).

The table lists this clone with a count of one. V and J are TRBV21-1 and TRBJ1-1; the D call TRBD1 from the table was never checked on the DNA. TRBV21-1 is listed as a pseudogene. The CDR3 length is 15 residues. CDR3 nucleotide sequence: TGTGCCAGCAGCAATGGGGGGGACAGGGACACTGAAGCTTTCTTT. It translates to CASSNGGDRDTEAFF.